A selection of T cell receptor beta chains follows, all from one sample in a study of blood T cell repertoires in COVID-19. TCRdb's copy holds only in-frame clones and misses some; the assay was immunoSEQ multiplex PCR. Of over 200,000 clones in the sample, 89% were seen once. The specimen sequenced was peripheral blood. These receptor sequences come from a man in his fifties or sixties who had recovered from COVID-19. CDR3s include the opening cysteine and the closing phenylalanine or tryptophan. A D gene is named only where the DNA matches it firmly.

CASSYRVESYNEQFF | TRBJ2-1 | - | TRBV18
CAVPGRRNTEAFF | TRBJ1-1 | - | TRBV7-9
CASSLDGAGLYGYTF | TRBJ1-2 | - | TRBV11-2
CATSRETRGPGNTIYF | TRBJ1-3 | - | TRBV15
CASSVRQANTEAFF | TRBJ1-1 | - | TRBV2
CAISDGGGVGTDTQYF | TRBJ2-3 | - | TRBV10-3
CSVGDRGEYEQYF | TRBJ2-7 | TRBD1 | TRBV29-1
CSVEGGLRNYYGYTF | TRBJ1-2 | - | TRBV29-1
CASSATGTNQPQHF | TRBJ1-5 | - | TRBV19
CASRDRVVTGELFF | TRBJ2-2 | TRBD1 | TRBV27
CASSRQVTGELFF | TRBJ2-2 | - | TRBV7-2
CASSFLARTSTDTQYF | TRBJ2-3 | - | TRBV5-4
CASSLFHGQGVGEQFF | TRBJ2-1 | TRBD1 | TRBV9
CASSQSGRPDTQYF | TRBJ2-3 | - | TRBV14
CASSQWADPYGYTF | TRBJ1-2 | - | TRBV3-1/TRBV3-2
CASSIDGTGGTYEQYF | TRBJ2-7 | TRBD1 | TRBV19
CASSSGQGSYEQYF | TRBJ2-7 | TRBD1 | TRBV5-1
CASSQRETGSSTDTQYF | TRBJ2-3 | - | TRBV4-1
CATSDRDGDEQYF | TRBJ2-7 | - | TRBV24-1
CASSLEATSGSETQYF | TRBJ2-5 | TRBD2 | TRBV7-3
CASGTDRVNSPLHF | TRBJ1-6 | TRBD1 | TRBV2
CASSLYGAGANVLTF | TRBJ2-6 | - | TRBV7-3
CAWSVQLGNTIYF | TRBJ1-3 | - | TRBV30
CASSQDRATDTQYF | TRBJ2-3 | TRBD1 | TRBV27
CASSPAGRNTEAFF | TRBJ1-1 | - | TRBV5-1